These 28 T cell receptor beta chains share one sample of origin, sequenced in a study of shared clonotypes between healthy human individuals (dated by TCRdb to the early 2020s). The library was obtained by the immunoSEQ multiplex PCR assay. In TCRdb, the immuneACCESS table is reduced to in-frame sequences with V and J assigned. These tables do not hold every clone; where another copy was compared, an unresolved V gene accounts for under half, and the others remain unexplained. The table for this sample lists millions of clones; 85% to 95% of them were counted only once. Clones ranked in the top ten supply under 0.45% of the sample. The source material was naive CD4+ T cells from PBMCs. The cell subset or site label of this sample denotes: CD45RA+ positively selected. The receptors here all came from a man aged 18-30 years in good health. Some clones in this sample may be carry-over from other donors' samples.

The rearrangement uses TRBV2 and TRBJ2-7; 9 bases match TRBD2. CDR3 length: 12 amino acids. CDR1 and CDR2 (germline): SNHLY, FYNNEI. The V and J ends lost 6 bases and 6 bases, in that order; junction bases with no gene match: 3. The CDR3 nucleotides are TGTGCCAGCAGAGCGGGAGGAGGCGAGCAGTACTTC. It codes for CASRAGGGEQYF.

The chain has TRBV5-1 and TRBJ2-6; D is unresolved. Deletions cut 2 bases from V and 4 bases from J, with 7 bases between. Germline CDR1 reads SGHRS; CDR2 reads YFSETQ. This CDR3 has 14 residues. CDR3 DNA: TGCGCCAGCAGCTTAGAGGAGGGGGCCAACGTCCTGACTTTC. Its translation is CASSLEEGANVLTF.

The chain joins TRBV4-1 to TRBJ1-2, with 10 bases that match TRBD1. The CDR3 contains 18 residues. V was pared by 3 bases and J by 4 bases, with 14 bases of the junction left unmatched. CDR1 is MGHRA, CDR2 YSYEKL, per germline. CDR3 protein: CASSQPLRQGALGYGYTF. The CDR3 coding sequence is TGCGCCAGCAGCCAGCCTCTGAGACAGGGGGCGCTTGGCTATGGCTACACCTTC.

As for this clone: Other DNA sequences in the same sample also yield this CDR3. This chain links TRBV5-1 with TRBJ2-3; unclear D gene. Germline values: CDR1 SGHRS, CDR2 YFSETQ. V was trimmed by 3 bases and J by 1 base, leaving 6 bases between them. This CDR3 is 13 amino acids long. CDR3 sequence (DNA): TGCGCCAGCAGCTCCATTGGCACAGATACGCAGTATTTT. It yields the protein CASSSIGTDTQYF.

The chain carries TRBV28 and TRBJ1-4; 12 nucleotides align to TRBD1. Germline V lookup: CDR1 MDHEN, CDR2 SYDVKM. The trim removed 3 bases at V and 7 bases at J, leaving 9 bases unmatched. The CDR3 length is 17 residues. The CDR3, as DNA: TGTGCCAGCAGTTTCGCTGGGACAGGGGGCTCTGTTGAAAAACTGTTTTTT. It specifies CASSFAGTGGSVEKLFF.

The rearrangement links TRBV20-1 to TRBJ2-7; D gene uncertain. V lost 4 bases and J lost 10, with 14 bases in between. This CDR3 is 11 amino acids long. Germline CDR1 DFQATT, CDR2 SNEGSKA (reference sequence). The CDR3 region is CSANLRLSQYF. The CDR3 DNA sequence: TGCAGTGCTAATCTCCGTCTTAGCCAGTACTTC.

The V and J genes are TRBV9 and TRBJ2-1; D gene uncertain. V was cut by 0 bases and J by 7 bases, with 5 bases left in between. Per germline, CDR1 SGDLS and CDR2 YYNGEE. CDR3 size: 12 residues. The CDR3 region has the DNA TGTGCCAGCAGCGTAGTTCCGAATGAGCAGTTCTTC. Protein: CASSVVPNEQFF.

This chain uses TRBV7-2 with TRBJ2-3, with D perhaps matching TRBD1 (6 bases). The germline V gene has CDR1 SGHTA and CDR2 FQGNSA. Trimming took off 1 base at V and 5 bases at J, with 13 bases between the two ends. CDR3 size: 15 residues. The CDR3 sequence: CASSLEGRGGDTQYF. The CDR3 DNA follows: TGTGCCAGCAGCTTAGAGGGCAGGGGTGGAGATACGCAGTATTTT.

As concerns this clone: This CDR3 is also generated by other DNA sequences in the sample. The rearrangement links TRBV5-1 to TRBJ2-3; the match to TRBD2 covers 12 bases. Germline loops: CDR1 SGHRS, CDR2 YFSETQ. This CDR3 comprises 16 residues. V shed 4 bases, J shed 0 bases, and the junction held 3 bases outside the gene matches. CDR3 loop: CASSPGTSGSTDTQYF. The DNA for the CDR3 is TGCGCCAGCAGCCCAGGGACTAGCGGGAGCACAGATACGCAGTATTTT.

The CDR3 region has the DNA TGTGCCAGCAGTTTAATCCCCACTCCGACTAGCACAGATACGCAGTATTTT. Translation: CASSLIPTPTSTDTQYF. This rearrangement joins TRBV27 to TRBJ2-3; no firm D call. The CDR3 runs to 17 residues. Between the trimmed V and J ends, which lost 2 bases and 0 bases, there was a span of 15 bases. Germline CDR1 is MNHEY and CDR2 is SMNVEV (reference sequence).

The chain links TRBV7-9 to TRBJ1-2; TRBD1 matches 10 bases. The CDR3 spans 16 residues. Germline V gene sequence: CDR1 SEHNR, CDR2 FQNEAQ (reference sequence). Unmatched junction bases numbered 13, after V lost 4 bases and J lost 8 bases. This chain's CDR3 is CASSSPRDRGWYGYTF. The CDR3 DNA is TGTGCCAGCAGCTCGCCCCGGGACAGGGGATGGTACGGCTACACCTTC.

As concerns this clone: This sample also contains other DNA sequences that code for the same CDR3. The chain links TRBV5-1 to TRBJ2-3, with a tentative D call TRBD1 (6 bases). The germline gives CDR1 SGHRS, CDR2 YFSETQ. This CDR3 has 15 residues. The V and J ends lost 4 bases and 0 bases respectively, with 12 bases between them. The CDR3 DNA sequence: TGCGCCAGCAGCCTACGGACAGCTAGCACAGATACGCAGTATTTT. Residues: CASSLRTASTDTQYF. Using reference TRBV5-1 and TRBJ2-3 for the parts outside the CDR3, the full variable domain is KAGVTQTPRYLIKTRGQQVTLSCSPISGHRSVSWYQQTPGQGLQFLFEYFSETQRNKGNFPGRFSGRQFSNSRSEMNVSTLELGDSALYLCASSLRTASTDTQYFGPGTRLTVL.

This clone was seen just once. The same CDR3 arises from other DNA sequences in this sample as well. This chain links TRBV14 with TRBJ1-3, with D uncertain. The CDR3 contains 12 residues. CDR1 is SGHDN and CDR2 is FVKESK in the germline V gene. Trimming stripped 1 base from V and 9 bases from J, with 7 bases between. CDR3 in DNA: TGTGCCAGCAGCCAAGGGCGCGGCACCATATATTTT. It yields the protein CASSQGRGTIYF.

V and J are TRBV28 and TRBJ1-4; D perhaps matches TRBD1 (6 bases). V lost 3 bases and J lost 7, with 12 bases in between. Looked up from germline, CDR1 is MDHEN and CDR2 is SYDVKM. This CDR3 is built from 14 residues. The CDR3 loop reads CASSFRDMPEKLFF. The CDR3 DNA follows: TGTGCCAGCAGTTTTCGGGACATGCCTGAAAAACTGTTTTTT. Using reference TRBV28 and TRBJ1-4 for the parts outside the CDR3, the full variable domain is DVKVTQSSRYLVKRTGEKVFLECVQDMDHENMFWYRQDPGLGLRLIYFSYDVKMKEKGDIPEGYSVSREKKERFSLILESASTNQTSMYLCASSFRDMPEKLFFGSGTQLSVL.

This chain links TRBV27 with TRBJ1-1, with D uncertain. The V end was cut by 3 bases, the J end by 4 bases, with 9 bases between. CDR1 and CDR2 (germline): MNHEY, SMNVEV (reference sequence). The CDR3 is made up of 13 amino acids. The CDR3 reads CASSFYKLTEAFF. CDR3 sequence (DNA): TGTGCCAGCAGTTTCTACAAACTCACTGAAGCTTTCTTT.

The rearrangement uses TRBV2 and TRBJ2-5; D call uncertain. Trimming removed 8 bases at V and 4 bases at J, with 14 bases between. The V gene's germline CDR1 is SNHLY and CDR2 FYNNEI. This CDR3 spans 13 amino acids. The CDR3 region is CASCVGPRETQYF. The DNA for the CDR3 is TGTGCCAGCTGCGTGGGCCCTCGAGAGACCCAGTACTTC.

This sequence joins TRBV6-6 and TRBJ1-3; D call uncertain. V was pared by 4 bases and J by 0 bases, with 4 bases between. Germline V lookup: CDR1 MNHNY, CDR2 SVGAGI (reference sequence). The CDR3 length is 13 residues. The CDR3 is CASSLDSGNTIYF. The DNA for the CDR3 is TGTGCCAGCAGTTTGGACTCTGGAAACACCATATATTTT.

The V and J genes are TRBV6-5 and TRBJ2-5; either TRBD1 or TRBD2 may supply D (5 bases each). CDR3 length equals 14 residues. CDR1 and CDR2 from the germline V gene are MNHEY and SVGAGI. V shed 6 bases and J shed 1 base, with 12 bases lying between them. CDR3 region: CASRGRGPQETQYF. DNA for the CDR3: TGTGCCAGCAGGGGGCGCGGGCCCCAAGAGACCCAGTACTTC.

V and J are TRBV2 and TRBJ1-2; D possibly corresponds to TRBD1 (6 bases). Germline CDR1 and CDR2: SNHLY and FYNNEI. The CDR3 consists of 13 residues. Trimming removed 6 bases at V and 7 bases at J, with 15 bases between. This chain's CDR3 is CASRYQGLAGYTF. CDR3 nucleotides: TGTGCCAGCAGATACCAGGGGCTGGCTGGCTACACCTTC.

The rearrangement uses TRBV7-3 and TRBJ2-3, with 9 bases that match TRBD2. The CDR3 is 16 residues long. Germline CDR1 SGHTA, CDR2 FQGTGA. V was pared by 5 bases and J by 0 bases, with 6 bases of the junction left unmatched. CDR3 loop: CASSPSGAGSTDTQYF. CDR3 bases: TGTGCCAGCAGCCCTAGCGGGGCGGGAAGCACAGATACGCAGTATTTT.

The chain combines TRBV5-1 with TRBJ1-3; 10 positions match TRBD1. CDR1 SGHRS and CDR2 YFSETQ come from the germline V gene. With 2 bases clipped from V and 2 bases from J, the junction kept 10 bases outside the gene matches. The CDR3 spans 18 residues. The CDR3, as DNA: TGCGCCAGCAGCTTAACTAAGACAGGGGGCAGTACTGGAAACACCATATATTTT. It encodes CASSLTKTGGSTGNTIYF.

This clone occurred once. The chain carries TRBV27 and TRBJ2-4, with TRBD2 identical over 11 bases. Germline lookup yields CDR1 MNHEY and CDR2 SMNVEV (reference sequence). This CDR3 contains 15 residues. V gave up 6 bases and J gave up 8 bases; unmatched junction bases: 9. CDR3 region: CASSELAGGRDIQYF. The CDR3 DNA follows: TGTGCCAGCAGCGAATTAGCGGGAGGGCGGGACATTCAGTACTTC.

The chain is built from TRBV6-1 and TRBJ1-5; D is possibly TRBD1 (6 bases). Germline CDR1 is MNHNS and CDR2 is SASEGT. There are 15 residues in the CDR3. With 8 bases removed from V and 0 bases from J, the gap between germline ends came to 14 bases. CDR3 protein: CASCGTPYSNQPQHF. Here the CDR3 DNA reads TGTGCCAGCTGCGGGACACCTTATAGCAATCAGCCCCAGCATTTT.

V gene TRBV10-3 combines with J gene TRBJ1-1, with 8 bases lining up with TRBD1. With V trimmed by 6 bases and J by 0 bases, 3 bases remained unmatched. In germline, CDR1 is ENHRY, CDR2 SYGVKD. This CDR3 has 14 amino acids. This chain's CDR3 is CAIRWDRLNTEAFF. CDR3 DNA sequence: TGTGCCATCAGGTGGGACAGGTTGAACACTGAAGCTTTCTTT.

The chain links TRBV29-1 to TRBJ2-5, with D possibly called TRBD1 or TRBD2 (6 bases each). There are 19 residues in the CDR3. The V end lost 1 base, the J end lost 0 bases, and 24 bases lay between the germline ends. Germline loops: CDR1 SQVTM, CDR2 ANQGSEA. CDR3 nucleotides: TGCAGCGTTGAAGGGGACTGGGGGGCGGCGGACCCGAACCAAGAGACCCAGTACTTC. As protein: CSVEGDWGAADPNQETQYF.

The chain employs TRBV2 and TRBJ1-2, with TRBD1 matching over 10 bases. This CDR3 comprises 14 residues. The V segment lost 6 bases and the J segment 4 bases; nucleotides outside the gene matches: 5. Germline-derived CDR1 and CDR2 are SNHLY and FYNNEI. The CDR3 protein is CASSPGQGTYGYTF. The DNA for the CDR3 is TGTGCCAGCAGCCCGGGACAGGGGACCTATGGCTACACCTTC.

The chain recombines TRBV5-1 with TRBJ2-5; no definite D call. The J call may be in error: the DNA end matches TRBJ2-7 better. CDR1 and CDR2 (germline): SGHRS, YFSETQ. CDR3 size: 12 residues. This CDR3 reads CASSLSKDEQYF. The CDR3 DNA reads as TGCGCCAGCAGCTTGAGCAAGGACGAGCAGTACTTC.

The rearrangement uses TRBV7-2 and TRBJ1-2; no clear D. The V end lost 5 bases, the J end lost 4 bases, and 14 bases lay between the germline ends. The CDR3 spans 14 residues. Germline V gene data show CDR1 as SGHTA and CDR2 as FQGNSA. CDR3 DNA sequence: TGTGCCAGCAGCCCGCACCCCTCGGGCTATGGCTACACCTTC. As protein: CASSPHPSGYGYTF.